This note documents a single TCR beta chain sequence. TCRdb keeps only in-frame clones here, not all; method: immunoSEQ multiplex PCR. This sample has some 170,000 clones, with around nine tenths found just once. Per the germline V gene, CDR1 is SQVTM and CDR2 is ANQGSEA. V lost 6 bases, J lost 3 bases, and 12 bases lay in between. The CDR3 covers 12 residues. These data come from a study of cytomegalovirus exposure and HLA in healthy donors. This clonotype was obtained from a man aged 25 to 45 in good health and CMV-seropositive. The chain uses TRBV29-1 and TRBJ2-7; no firm D call. The sample consisted of PBMCs. The CDR3 region is CSVKTVNYEQYF. CDR3 nucleotide sequence: TGCAGCGTGAAGACTGTGAACTACGAGCAGTACTTC.